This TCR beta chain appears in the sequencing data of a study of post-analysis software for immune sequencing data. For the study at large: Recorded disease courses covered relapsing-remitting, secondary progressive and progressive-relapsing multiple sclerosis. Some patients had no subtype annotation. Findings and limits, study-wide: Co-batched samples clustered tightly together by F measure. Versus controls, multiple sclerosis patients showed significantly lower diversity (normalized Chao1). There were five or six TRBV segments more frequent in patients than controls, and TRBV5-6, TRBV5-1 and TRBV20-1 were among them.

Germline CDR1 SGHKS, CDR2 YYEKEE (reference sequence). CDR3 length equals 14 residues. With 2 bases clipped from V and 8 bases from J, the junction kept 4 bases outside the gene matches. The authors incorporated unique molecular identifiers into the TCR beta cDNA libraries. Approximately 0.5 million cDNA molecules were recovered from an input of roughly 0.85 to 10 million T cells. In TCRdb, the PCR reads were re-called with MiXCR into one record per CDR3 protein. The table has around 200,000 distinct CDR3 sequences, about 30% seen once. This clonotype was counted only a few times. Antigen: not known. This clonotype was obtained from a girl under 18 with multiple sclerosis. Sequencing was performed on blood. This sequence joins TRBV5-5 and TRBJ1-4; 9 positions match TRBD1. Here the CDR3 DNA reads TGTGCCAGCAGCTTCGGACAGGGGAGAGAAAAACTGTTTTTT. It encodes CASSFGQGREKLFF. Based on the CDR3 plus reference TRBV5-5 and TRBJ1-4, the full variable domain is DAGVTQSPTHLIKTRGQQVTLRCSPISGHKSVSWYQQVLGQGPQFIFQYYEKEERGRGNFPDRFSARQFPNYSSELNVNALLLGDSALYLCASSFGQGREKLFFGSGTQLSVL.